One sample yielded the 15 T cell receptor beta chains listed below, sequenced in a study of blood T cell repertoires in COVID-19 (dated by TCRdb to 2020 to 2022). Libraries were constructed by the immunoSEQ multiplex PCR assay. This is the immuneACCESS table as TCRdb keeps it, with only in-frame sequences that have V and J called. A part of the clones is gone; compared with another copy, unresolved V genes explain less than half, and the rest is unexplained. This sample gives some 200,000 clones in total; 65% to 90% of them show up just once. The top ten constitute around 9.3% of the sample. Material: PBMCs or T cells enriched from blood (not recorded which). The receptor set was obtained from a woman aged 45-65 years with acute COVID-19.

This sequence joins TRBV2 and TRBJ2-7; D ambiguous. Germline V gives CDR1 SNHLY, CDR2 FYNNEI. V lost 6 bases to trimming and J lost 4 bases, with 10 bases between them. There are 12 residues in the CDR3. Here the CDR3 reads CASRLTVYEQYF. CDR3 nucleotide sequence: TGTGCCAGCAGATTGACTGTTTACGAGCAGTACTTC.

This sequence joins TRBV3-1 (or the pseudogene TRBV3-2) and TRBJ1-3; D call uncertain. CDR1 LGHDT and CDR2 YNNKEL come from the germline V gene (reference sequence). The CDR3 length is 16 residues. V was clipped by 1 base and J by 0 bases, with 10 bases between them. In DNA, the CDR3 is TGTGCCAGCAGCCAAGCTAAGCTCCTCTCTGGAAACACCATATATTTT. Its protein product is CASSQAKLLSGNTIYF.

The table lists this clone with a count of one. The V call is TRBV18, the J call TRBJ2-2; 8 bases agree with TRBD1. The germline V gene encodes CDR1 KGHSH and CDR2 LQKENI. The CDR3 has 15 amino acids. Trimming cost V 6 bases and J 4 bases; bases outside gene matches: 7. DNA of the CDR3: TGTGCCAGCTCGGTGAACACAGGGGGCACCGGGGAGCTGTTTTTT. It encodes CASSVNTGGTGELFF.

The V and J genes are TRBV6-5 and TRBJ2-4, with 7 bases matching TRBD2. This CDR3 spans 14 amino acids. Per the germline V gene, CDR1 is MNHEY and CDR2 is SVGAGI. Trimming at V came to 8 bases and at J to 4 bases, leaving 8 bases not matched to a gene. The DNA of the CDR3 is TGTGCCAGCCTTTGGGGGAGGGAGAAAAACATTCAGTACTTC. Amino acids: CASLWGREKNIQYF.

V usage is TRBV11-2 and J usage is TRBJ2-7; the D gene is possibly TRBD2 (5 bases). The length of the CDR3 is 14 residues. Germline V gene lookup returns CDR1 SGHAT and CDR2 FQNNGV. Trimming pared 5 bases from V and 6 bases from J, leaving 17 bases between. CDR3 in DNA: TGTGCCAGCAGCCTAGTCCCCCGCGCGGGCGAGCAGTACTTC. Protein sequence: CASSLVPRAGEQYF.

The chain combines TRBV7-8 with TRBJ2-1; D unclear. Trimming removed 5 bases from V and 7 bases from J, with 6 bases in between. Germline V CDR1 and CDR2: SGHVS, FQNEAQ. The CDR3 totals 11 residues. CDR3 nucleotide sequence: TGTGCCAGCAGCCCCTCGAATGAGCAGTTCTTC. This gives the protein CASSPSNEQFF.

This chain uses TRBV7-6 with TRBJ2-1, with 12 bases lining up with TRBD2. V lost 8 bases, J lost 2 bases, and 4 bases stayed unmatched. Germline V CDR1 and CDR2: SGHVS, FNYEAQ. This CDR3 contains 15 residues. Here the CDR3 reads CASAGLAGTYNEQFF. CDR3 sequence (DNA): TGTGCCAGCGCAGGACTAGCGGGGACCTACAATGAGCAGTTCTTC. The full variable domain, with the rest looked up from reference TRBV7-6 and TRBJ2-1, is GAGVSQSPRYKVTKRGQDVALRCDPISGHVSLYWYRQALGQGPEFLTYFNYEAQQDKSGLPNDRFSAERPEGSISTLTIQRTEQRDSAMYRCASAGLAGTYNEQFFGPGTRLTVL.

Points on this clone: One junction end does not reproduce the germline sequence, and a read error may be involved. The genes are TRBV2 and TRBJ2-1; possibly TRBD2 for D (5 bases). CDR3 length: 14 amino acids. CDR1 and CDR2 from the germline V gene are SNHLY and FYNNEI. The CDR3 sequence: CASSNRGSFNEQFF. DNA for the CDR3: TGTGCCAGCAGCAACCGGGGTTCCTTCAATGAGCAGTTCTTC.

This clone came up once. J is TRBJ2-7 and V is TRBV3-1 (or the pseudogene TRBV3-2); tentative D call: TRBD2 (6 bases). Germline loops: CDR1 LGHDT, CDR2 YNNKEL (reference sequence). The V end was cut by 5 bases, the J end by 5 bases, with 19 bases between. This CDR3 has 15 residues. The CDR3 nucleotides read TGTGCCAGCAGCGCCCGAGGAGGGAGCGGCGACGAGCAGTACTTC. This sequence encodes CASSARGGSGDEQYF.

This chain joins TRBV6-5 and TRBJ1-4; 9 bases map to TRBD1. The trim removed 6 bases at V and 7 bases at J, leaving 6 bases unmatched. Germline CDR1 reads MNHEY; CDR2 reads SVGAGI. The CDR3 consists of 14 residues. The CDR3: CASSHRGRVEKLFF. The CDR3 nucleotides read TGTGCCAGCAGCCACAGGGGGCGAGTTGAAAAACTGTTTTTT.

The chain combines TRBV5-4 with TRBJ2-7; 14 nucleotides line up with TRBD2. From germline, CDR1 is SGHNT and CDR2 YYREEE (reference sequence). The J segment lost 9 bases and the V segment lost 0 bases, leaving 5 bases of the junction unmatched. CDR3 length: 15 amino acids. In DNA, the CDR3 is TGTGCCAGCAGCTTGGTCACGACTAGCGGGAGGGCGCAGTACTTC. Protein: CASSLVTTSGRAQYF.

The CDR3 region is CASSLQPGGEQFF. As DNA, the CDR3 is TGTGCCAGCAGCTTACAGCCCGGGGGTGAGCAGTTCTTC. V usage is TRBV5-4 and J usage is TRBJ2-1; tentative D call: TRBD2 (6 bases). CDR1 SGHNT and CDR2 YYREEE come from the germline V gene (reference sequence). Trimming cost V 2 bases and J 9 bases, with 12 bases left between them. The length of the CDR3 is 13 residues. Looking up the rest from reference TRBV5-4 and TRBJ2-1 gives the full variable domain: ETGVTQSPTHLIKTRGQQVTLRCSSQSGHNTVSWYQQALGQGPQFIFQYYREEENGRGNFPPRFSGLQFPNYSSELNVNALELDDSALYLCASSLQPGGEQFFGPGTRLTVL.

The chain carries TRBV6-2 or TRBV6-3 and TRBJ2-7; TRBD2 aligns across 11 bases. The V and J ends lost 0 bases and 3 bases, in that order; junction bases with no gene match: 10. CDR1 and CDR2 from the germline V gene are MNHEY and SVGEGT. The CDR3 spans 18 residues. The CDR3 DNA follows: TGTGCCAGCAGTTACTCGACTAGCGGGGAGCAGTTCGACTACGAGCAGTACTTC. Translated: CASSYSTSGEQFDYEQYF.

The J gene is TRBJ2-7, the V gene TRBV11-3, with 10 bases that match TRBD2. The germline gives CDR1 SGHNT, CDR2 YENEEA. The CDR3 totals 18 residues. V trimming: 0 bases; J trimming: 5 bases; junction bases outside the gene matches: 13. Written as DNA, the CDR3 is TGTGCCAGCAGCTTAGATCTGAGGATAGCGGGGGGAACTGACGAGCAGTACTTC. It codes for CASSLDLRIAGGTDEQYF.

The V gene is TRBV3-1 (or the pseudogene TRBV3-2), the J gene TRBJ1-3; 9 bases match TRBD1. The junction had 4 bases not matched to a gene; V was cut back by 2 bases and J by 2 bases. The CDR3 is 16 amino acids. The germline gives CDR1 LGHDT, CDR2 YNNKEL (reference sequence). The CDR3 reads CASSQPQGAAGNTIYF. The CDR3 nucleotides are TGTGCCAGCAGCCAACCACAGGGGGCTGCTGGAAACACCATATATTTT.